This passage covers 3 T cell receptor beta chains from one sample sequenced in a study of T-cell memory formation after mild COVID-19. TCRdb ran MiXCR on the 5' RACE reads and lists one entry per CDR3 protein. The sample lists approximately 500,000 distinct CDR3 sequences; around 25% were seen once. The material sequenced was PBMCs or a T cell subset sorted from them (not recorded which). The receptors originated from an adult woman who had mild COVID-19 (a few samples of this study predate the infection). Cell type and time point are not known.

The chain links TRBV7-9 to TRBJ1-1; a possible D gene is TRBD1 (5 bases). V was trimmed by 8 bases and J by 1 base, leaving 20 bases between them. Germline V gene lookup returns CDR1 SEHNR and CDR2 FQNEAQ (reference sequence). The CDR3 runs 16 residues. The CDR3 loop reads CASPGNSADRNTEAFF. As DNA, the CDR3 is TGTGCCAGCCCCGGAAACTCCGCCGACAGGAACACTGAAGCTTTCTTT.

The genes are TRBV11-3 and TRBJ2-1; D perhaps matches TRBD1 (6 bases). The CDR3 consists of 15 residues. Germline CDR1 SGHNT, CDR2 YENEEA. The ends were cut back, 5 bases at V and 5 bases at J, with 16 bases in the middle. In DNA form, the CDR3 reads TGTGCCAGCAGCGCAGACGGGACACATCACAATGAGCAGTTCTTC. This translates into CASSADGTHHNEQFF.

The table lists this clonotype with a few counts. This chain uses TRBV20-1 with TRBJ1-2; 11 bases are a match to TRBD1. Trimming removed 6 bases from V and 8 bases from J; junction bases left unmatched: 5. The CDR3 runs 12 residues. Germline V gene sequence: CDR1 DFQATT, CDR2 SNEGSKA (reference sequence). CDR3 protein: CSARDRGDGYTF. The CDR3, as DNA: TGCAGTGCAAGGGACAGGGGGGACGGCTACACCTTC.